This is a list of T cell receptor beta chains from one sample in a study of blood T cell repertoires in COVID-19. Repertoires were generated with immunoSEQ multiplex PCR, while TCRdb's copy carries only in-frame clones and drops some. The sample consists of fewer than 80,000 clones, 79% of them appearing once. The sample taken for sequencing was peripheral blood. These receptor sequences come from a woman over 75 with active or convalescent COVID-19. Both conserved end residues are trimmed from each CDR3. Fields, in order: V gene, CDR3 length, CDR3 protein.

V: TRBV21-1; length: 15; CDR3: ASSKVRRGVLSYEQY
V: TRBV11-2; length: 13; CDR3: ASRPSSGRINEQF
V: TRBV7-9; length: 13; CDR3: ASSLMLAVYNEQF
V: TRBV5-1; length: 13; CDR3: ASSLAGGPWETQY
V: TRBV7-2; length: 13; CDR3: ASSFDGVNTGELF
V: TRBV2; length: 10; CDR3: ASRQSTDTQY
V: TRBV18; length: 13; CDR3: ASSPGRGVTDTQY
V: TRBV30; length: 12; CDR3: AWSVGTGGGGLF
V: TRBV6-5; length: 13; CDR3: ASTGGGMRFTEAF
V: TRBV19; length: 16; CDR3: ASSRAQTSGRVATEQF
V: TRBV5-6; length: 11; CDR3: ASSGATGGEQY
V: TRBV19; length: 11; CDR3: ASSPTGSDTQY
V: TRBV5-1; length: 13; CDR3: ASSLGDSGANVLT
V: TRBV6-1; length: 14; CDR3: ASSELLWEGYSPLH
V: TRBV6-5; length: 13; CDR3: ASSLDRGAYNEQF
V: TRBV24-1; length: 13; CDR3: ATSDPPTSGNEQF
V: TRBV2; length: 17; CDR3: ASSLGQGGGPYSNQPQH
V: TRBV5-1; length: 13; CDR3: ASSFLPGGSYGYT
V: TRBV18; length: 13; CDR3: ASSLALTNTGELF
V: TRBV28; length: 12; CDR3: ASMNDRGKEKLF
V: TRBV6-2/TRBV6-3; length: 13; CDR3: ASSFRSGTNPRYT
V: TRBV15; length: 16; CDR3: ATSRSRGEWTKTDTQY
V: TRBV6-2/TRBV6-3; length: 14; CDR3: ASSRSGTKVPYEQY
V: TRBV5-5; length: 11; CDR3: ASSLSRDQGYT
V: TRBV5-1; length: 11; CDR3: ASSLSPGNTIY
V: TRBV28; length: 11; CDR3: ASRTGGDYGYT
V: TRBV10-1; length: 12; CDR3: ASRGQALTGELF
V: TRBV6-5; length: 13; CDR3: ASSYGGQYNQPQH
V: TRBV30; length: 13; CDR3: AWSPGTGVNEKLF
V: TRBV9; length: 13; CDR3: ASSATETNYNEQF
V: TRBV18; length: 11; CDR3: ASSGWTVDEQY
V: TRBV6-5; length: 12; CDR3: ASTWGQWNTEAF
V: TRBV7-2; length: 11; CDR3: ASGRGQGETQY
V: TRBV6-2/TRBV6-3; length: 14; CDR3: ASSSITTSREETQY
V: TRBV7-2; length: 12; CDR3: ASSRGQESYEQY